The rows below give T cell receptor beta chains drawn from one sample of a study of T cells after yellow fever vaccination. One entry per CDR3 protein results from TCRdb running MiXCR on the 5' RACE reads. The sample records hundreds of thousands of distinct CDR3 sequences, roughly a sixth being singletons. This specimen consisted of PBMCs, obtained before the yellow fever booster vaccination. The source of these receptors is a young man who received the YFV17D yellow fever vaccine. Both conserved end residues are part of each CDR3. Fields, in order: clone size, V gene, D gene, J gene, CDR3 protein, CDR3 DNA. D genes are given only for firm matches. Not every row has a clone size; where given, it reads once, few, many or a size class.

few,TRBV7-2,TRBD2,TRBJ2-3,CASSLGGLVRDTQYF,TGTGCCAGCAGCCTCGGGGGACTAGTTAGGGATACGCAGTATTTT
few,TRBV11-2,NA,TRBJ2-1,CASSLFDSAFSNEQFF,TGTGCCAGCAGCTTATTCGACAGCGCCTTTTCGAATGAGCAGTTCTTC
NA,TRBV12-3/TRBV12-4,TRBD2,TRBJ2-1,CASSSRTSGDNEQFF,TGTGCCAGCAGTTCTCGGACTAGTGGAGACAATGAGCAGTTCTTC
NA,TRBV10-3,NA,TRBJ2-2,CAISERPGLNGELFF,TGTGCCATCAGTGAAAGACCAGGGCTCAACGGGGAGCTGTTTTTT
many,TRBV5-1,NA,TRBJ1-1,CASSLGHSNTEAFF,TGTGCCAGCAGCTTGGGACATTCGAACACTGAAGCTTTCTTT
many,TRBV6-2/TRBV6-3,TRBD2,TRBJ2-5,CASSYRPWTSLGETQYF,TGTGCCAGCAGTTACCGACCTTGGACTAGCCTCGGGGAGACCCAGTACTTC
few,TRBV7-9,NA,TRBJ2-2,CASSRPQATNTGELFF,TGTGCCAGCAGCCGCCCCCAGGCCACGAACACCGGGGAGCTGTTTTTT
NA,TRBV28,TRBD1,TRBJ1-2,CASSPGTGGLGYTF,TGTGCCAGCAGTCCGGGGACAGGGGGCCTTGGCTACACCTTC
few,TRBV7-2,TRBD2,TRBJ2-3,CASSSRPSGGPRDTQYF,TGTGCCAGCAGCTCGCGTCCTAGCGGGGGGCCAAGGGATACGCAGTATTTT
NA,TRBV5-1,NA,TRBJ1-1,CATRVGRGDTEAFF,TGCGCCACCAGGGTGGGGCGGGGAGACACTGAAGCTTTCTTT
NA,TRBV24-1,NA,TRBJ2-2,CATGMENTGELFF,TGTGCCACCGGGATGGAGAACACCGGGGAGCTGTTTTTT
few,TRBV9,NA,TRBJ2-1,CASSATSVGEQFF,TGTGCCAGCAGCGCAACCTCGGTAGGGGAGCAGTTCTTC
many,TRBV12-3/TRBV12-4,NA,TRBJ2-2,CASSLGEGQNTGELFF,TGTGCCAGCAGTTTAGGGGAAGGGCAGAACACCGGGGAGCTGTTTTTT
NA,TRBV10-3,TRBD2,TRBJ2-5,CAISSGLEETQYF,TGTGCCATCAGTTCAGGACTAGAGGAGACCCAGTACTTC
few,TRBV4-3,TRBD2,TRBJ2-1,CASSHTSGENEQFF,TGCGCCAGCAGCCATACTAGCGGGGAGAATGAGCAGTTCTTC
NA,TRBV6-5,TRBD1,TRBJ2-7,CASSYSDRGSYEQYF,TGTGCCAGCAGTTACTCGGACAGGGGGTCGTACGAGCAGTACTTC
few,TRBV4-1,TRBD1,TRBJ2-3,CASSQQMTGVSTDTQYF,TGCGCCAGCAGCCAACAAATGACAGGGGTTAGCACAGATACGCAGTATTTT
NA,TRBV20-1,NA,TRBJ2-3,CSASRPGTEDTQYF,TGCAGTGCTAGTCGGCCGGGGACCGAAGATACGCAGTATTTT
NA,TRBV5-1,NA,TRBJ2-1,CASSLEAANNEQFF,TGCGCCAGCAGCTTGGAGGCAGCGAACAATGAGCAGTTCTTC
NA,TRBV4-3,NA,TRBJ2-5,CASSQTYEETQYF,TGCGCCAGCAGCCAAACGTACGAAGAGACCCAGTACTTC
NA,TRBV12-3/TRBV12-4,NA,TRBJ1-1,CASSLDQGNTEAFF,TGTGCCAGCAGTTTAGACCAGGGGAACACTGAAGCTTTCTTT
few,TRBV7-9,TRBD1,TRBJ2-5,CASSLSPGQGGETQYF,TGTGCCAGCAGCTTATCTCCGGGACAGGGAGGAGAGACCCAGTACTTC
few,TRBV5-6,NA,TRBJ1-5,CASSLWEYSNQPQHF,TGTGCCAGCAGCTTATGGGAGTATAGCAATCAGCCCCAGCATTTT